The next 11 T cell receptor beta chains were all read from a single sample in a study of chemoradiotherapy in HPV16-positive cancers. TCRdb's copy holds only in-frame clones and misses some; the assay was immunoSEQ multiplex PCR. The sample gives around 8,800 clones, 70% to 90% of which show up once; under 3.5% is in the top ten. The material was tumor tissue, obtained from a patient who underwent chemoradiotherapy. These receptors came from a human donor with HPV-associated anogenital cancer.

This clone was observed a few times. The rearrangement links TRBV28 to TRBJ2-3; D is possibly TRBD2 (6 bases). The CDR3 runs to 14 residues. V was pared by 6 bases and J by 6 bases, with 16 bases between. Germline lookup yields CDR1 MDHEN and CDR2 SYDVKM. The CDR3 bases are TGTGCCAGCAGATACGCGGGACGTATGGATACGCAGTATTTT. Its translation is CASRYAGRMDTQYF.

This chain joins TRBV6-5 and TRBJ2-2, with D possibly TRBD2 on 6 matching bases. Trimming took off 8 bases at V and 2 bases at J, with 12 bases between the two ends. The CDR3 spans 14 residues. CDR1 is MNHEY, CDR2 SVGAGI, per germline. The CDR3 loop reads CASARDFNTGELFF. Written as DNA, the CDR3 is TGTGCCAGCGCCCGGGACTTCAACACCGGGGAGCTGTTTTTT.

The rearrangement joins TRBV7-2 to TRBJ2-7, with D possibly TRBD2 on 7 matching bases. Trimming pared 1 base from V and 2 bases from J, leaving 15 bases between. Germline values: CDR1 SGHTA, CDR2 FQGNSA. The CDR3 has 16 amino acids. The CDR3 region has the DNA TGTGCCAGCAGCTTAGAGGGGGGGGGCGCGCCCTACGAGCAGTACTTC. Translating it yields CASSLEGGGAPYEQYF.

The chain employs TRBV27 and TRBJ2-3, with unresolved D. The V gene lost 5 bases and the J gene lost 10 bases, with 13 bases spanning the gap. The CDR3 is 12 residues long. The V gene's germline CDR1 is MNHEY and CDR2 SMNVEV (reference sequence). The CDR3 is CASSPNAWAQYF. CDR3 nucleotide sequence: TGTGCCAGCAGTCCTAACGCCTGGGCGCAGTATTTT.

CDR3 in amino acids: CASSQTGKGSPLHF. The CDR3 DNA follows: TGCGCCAGCAGTCAGACAGGGAAAGGTTCACCCCTCCACTTT. V usage is TRBV5-1 and J usage is TRBJ1-6; 7 bases agree with TRBD1. CDR1 is SGHRS and CDR2 is YFSETQ in the germline V gene. The junction had 8 bases not matched to a gene; V was cut back by 5 bases and J by 9 bases. The CDR3 is 14 amino acids. The full variable domain, completed using reference TRBV5-1 and TRBJ1-6, is KAGVTQTPRYLIKTRGQQVTLSCSPISGHRSVSWYQQTPGQGLQFLFEYFSETQRNKGNFPGRFSGRQFSNSRSEMNVSTLELGDSALYLCASSQTGKGSPLHFGNGTRLTVT.

The genes are TRBV6-5 and TRBJ1-6, with TRBD1 matching 10 bases. The V gene end was trimmed by 6 bases and the J gene end by 10 bases; junction bases not matched to a gene: 3. The CDR3 contains 13 residues. CDR1 and CDR2 from the germline V gene are MNHEY and SVGAGI. The CDR3 DNA reads TGTGCCAGCAGGACAGGGGGCGCCTCACCCCTCCACTTT. Protein: CASRTGGASPLHF.

The sample holds one count of this clone. The V call is TRBV6-1, the J call TRBJ1-1, with TRBD1 identical over 7 bases. The J segment lost 1 base and the V segment lost 5 bases, leaving 7 bases of the junction unmatched. Per the germline V gene, CDR1 is MNHNS and CDR2 is SASEGT. The CDR3 has 15 amino acids. The CDR3: CASSPKTGWNTEAFF. In DNA form, the CDR3 reads TGTGCCAGCAGTCCGAAGACAGGGTGGAACACTGAAGCTTTCTTT.

The rearrangement joins TRBV30 to TRBJ2-7; 7 bases agree with TRBD2. The CDR3 has 14 residues. Germline V gene sequence: CDR1 GTSNPN, CDR2 SVGIG (reference sequence). V gave up 5 bases and J gave up 0 bases; unmatched junction bases: 7. CDR3 sequence: CAWGSGISSYEQYF. The CDR3 DNA sequence: TGTGCCTGGGGGAGCGGGATTAGCTCCTACGAGCAGTACTTC.

The chain links TRBV11-3 to TRBJ1-1; maybe TRBD1 (5 bases). CDR1 and CDR2 (germline): SGHNT, YENEEA. This CDR3 is 15 amino acids long. Trimming shortened V by 3 bases and J by 1 base, and 12 bases separated the two germline ends. The DNA of the CDR3 is TGTGCCAGCAGCTTGAGGGGCCGGGGGAACACTGAAGCTTTCTTT. This gives the protein CASSLRGRGNTEAFF.

The V gene is TRBV10-3, the J gene TRBJ1-5; D gene unclear. CDR1 ENHRY and CDR2 SYGVKD come from the germline V gene. This CDR3 has 13 amino acids. Trimming stripped 4 bases from V and 3 bases from J, with 7 bases between. CDR3 nucleotides: TGTGCCATCAGTGTGGACCCCAATCAGCCCCAGCATTTT. Amino acid sequence: CAISVDPNQPQHF.

The chain joins TRBV19 to TRBJ2-6; 12 bases agree with TRBD2. Germline values: CDR1 LNHDA, CDR2 SQIVND (reference sequence). This CDR3 spans 18 amino acids. Trimming cost V 6 bases and J 0 bases; bases outside gene matches: 6. Written as DNA, the CDR3 is TGTGCCAGTAGGGGACTAGCGGGCCCGAGCTCTGGGGCCAACGTCCTGACTTTC. Amino acids: CASRGLAGPSSGANVLTF.